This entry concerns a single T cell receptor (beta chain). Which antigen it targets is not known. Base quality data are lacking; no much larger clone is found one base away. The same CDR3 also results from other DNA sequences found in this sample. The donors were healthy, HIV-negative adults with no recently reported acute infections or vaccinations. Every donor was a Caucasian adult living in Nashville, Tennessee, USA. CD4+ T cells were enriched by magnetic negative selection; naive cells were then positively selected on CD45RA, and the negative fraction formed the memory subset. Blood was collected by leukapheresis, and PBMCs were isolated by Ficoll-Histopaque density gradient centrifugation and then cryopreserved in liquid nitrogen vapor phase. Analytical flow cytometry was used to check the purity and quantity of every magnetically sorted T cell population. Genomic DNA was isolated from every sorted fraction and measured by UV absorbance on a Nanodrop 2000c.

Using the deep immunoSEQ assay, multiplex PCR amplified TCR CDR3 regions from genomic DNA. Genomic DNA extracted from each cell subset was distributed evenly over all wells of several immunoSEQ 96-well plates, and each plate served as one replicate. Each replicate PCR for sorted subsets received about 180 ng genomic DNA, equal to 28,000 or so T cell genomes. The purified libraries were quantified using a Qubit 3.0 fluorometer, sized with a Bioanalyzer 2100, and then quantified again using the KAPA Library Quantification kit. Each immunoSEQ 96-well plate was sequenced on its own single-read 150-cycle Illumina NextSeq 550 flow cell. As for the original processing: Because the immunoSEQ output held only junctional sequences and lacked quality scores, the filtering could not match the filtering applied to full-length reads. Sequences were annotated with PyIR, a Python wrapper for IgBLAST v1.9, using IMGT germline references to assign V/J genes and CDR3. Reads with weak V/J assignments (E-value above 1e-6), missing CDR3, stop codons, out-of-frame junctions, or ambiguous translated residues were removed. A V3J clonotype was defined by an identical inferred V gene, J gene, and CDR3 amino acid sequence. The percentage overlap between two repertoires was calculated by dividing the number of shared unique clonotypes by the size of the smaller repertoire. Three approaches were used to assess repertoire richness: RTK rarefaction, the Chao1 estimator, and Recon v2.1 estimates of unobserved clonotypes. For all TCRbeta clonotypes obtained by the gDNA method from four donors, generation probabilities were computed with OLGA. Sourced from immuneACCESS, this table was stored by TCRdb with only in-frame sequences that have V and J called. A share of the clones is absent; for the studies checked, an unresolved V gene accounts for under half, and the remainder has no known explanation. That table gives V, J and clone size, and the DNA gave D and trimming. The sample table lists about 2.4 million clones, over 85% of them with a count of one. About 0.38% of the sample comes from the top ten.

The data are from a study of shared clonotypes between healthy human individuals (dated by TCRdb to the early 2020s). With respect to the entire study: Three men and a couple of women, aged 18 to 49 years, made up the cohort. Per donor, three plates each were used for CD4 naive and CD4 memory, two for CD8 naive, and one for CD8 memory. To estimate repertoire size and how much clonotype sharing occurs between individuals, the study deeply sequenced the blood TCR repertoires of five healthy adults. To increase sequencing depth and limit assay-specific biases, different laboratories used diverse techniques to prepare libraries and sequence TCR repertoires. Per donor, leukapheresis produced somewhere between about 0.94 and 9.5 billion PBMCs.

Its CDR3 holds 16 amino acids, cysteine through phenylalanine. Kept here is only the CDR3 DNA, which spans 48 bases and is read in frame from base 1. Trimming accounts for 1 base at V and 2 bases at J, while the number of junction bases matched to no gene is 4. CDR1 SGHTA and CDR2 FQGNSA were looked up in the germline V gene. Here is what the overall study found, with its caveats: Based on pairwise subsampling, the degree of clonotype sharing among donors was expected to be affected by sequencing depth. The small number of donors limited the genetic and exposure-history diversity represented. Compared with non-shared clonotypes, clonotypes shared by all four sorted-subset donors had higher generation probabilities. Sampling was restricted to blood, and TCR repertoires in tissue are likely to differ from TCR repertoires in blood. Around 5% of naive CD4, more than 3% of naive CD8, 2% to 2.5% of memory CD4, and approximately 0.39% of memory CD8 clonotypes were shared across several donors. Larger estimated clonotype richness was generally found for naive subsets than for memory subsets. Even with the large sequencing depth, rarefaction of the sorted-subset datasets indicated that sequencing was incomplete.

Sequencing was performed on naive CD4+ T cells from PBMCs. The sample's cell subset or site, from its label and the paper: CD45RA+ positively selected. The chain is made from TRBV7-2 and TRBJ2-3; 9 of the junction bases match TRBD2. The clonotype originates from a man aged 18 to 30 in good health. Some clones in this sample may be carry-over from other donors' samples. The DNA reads TGTGCCAGCAGCTTAGGGGCTAGCGGGATCACAGATACGCAGTATTTT. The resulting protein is CASSLGASGITDTQYF.